The clone carrying this T cell receptor (beta chain) appeared a few times. The antigen remains undetermined. This specimen comes from a study of regulatory T cells in long-lasting Graves disease. Study background: Antithyroid drugs had been taken by newly diagnosed Graves' patients for under 3 months.

Trimming removed 4 bases at V and 5 bases at J, with 9 bases between. The CDR3 extends over 12 amino acids. Germline lookup yields CDR1 SGHVS and CDR2 FQNEAQ. According to the study, TCR beta libraries were built with iRepertoire HTBI primers and CDR3-region Arm-PCR. TCRdb passed the multiplex PCR reads through MiXCR, listing each CDR3 protein once. The sample holds 400,000 to 500,000 distinct CDR3 sequences, 16% seen once. Broader study findings: Persistent cases favored TRBV28, TRBJ1-2 and TRBJ2-5.

Time point indicated: newly diagnosed GD, antithyroid drugs for less than 3 months. Extracted RNA from PBMCs served as the source of the TCR library. These data also featured in a second study, about T cells in Graves' hyperthyroidism and ophthalmopathy.

This rearrangement joins TRBV7-8 to TRBJ2-7; D ambiguous. The specimen was peripheral blood mononuclear cells (PBMCs), collected at new diagnosis, from a patient treated with antithyroid drugs. This sequence was found in a woman aged 18 to 35 with Graves disease. The CDR3 is CASSSQFNEQYF. The CDR3 DNA sequence: TGTGCCAGCAGCTCACAATTCAACGAGCAGTACTTC.